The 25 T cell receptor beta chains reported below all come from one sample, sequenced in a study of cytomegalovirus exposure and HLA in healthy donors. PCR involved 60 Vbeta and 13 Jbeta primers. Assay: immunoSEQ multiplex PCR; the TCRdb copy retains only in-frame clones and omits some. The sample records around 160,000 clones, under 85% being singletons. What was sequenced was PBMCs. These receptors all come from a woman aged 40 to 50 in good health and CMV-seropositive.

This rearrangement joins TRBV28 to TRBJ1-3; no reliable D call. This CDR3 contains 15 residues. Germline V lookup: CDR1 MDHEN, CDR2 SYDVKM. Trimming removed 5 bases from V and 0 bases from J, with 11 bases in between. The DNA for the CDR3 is TGTGCCAGCAGTCGACTGATGATCTCTGGAAACACCATATATTTT. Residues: CASSRLMISGNTIYF. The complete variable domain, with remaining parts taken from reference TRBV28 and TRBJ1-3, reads DVKVTQSSRYLVKRTGEKVFLECVQDMDHENMFWYRQDPGLGLRLIYFSYDVKMKEKGDIPEGYSVSREKKERFSLILESASTNQTSMYLCASSRLMISGNTIYFGEGSWLTVV.

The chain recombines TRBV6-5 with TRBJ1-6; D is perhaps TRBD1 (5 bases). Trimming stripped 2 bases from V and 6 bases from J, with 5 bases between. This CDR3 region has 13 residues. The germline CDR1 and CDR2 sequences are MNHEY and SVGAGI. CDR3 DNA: TGTGCCAGCAGTTACAGGGGTAATTCACCCCTCCACTTT. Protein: CASSYRGNSPLHF.

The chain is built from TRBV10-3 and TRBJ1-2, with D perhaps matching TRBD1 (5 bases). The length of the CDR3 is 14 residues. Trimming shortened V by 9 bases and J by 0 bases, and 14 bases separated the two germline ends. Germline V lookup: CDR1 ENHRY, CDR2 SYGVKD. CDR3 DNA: TGTGCCATTGAAAGGGGCGCAACTAACTATGGCTACACCTTC. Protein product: CAIERGATNYGYTF.

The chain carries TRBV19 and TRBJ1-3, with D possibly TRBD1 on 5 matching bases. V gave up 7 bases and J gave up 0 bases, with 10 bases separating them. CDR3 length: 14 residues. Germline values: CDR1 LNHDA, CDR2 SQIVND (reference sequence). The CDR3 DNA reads TGTGCCAGTAAAGACAGCAACTCTGGAAACACCATATATTTT. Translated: CASKDSNSGNTIYF.

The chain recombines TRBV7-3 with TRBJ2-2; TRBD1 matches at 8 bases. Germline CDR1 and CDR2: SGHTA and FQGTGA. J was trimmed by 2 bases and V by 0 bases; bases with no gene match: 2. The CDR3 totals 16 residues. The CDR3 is CASSLTGTGNTGELFF. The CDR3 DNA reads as TGTGCCAGCAGCTTAACTGGGACAGGAAACACCGGGGAGCTGTTTTTT. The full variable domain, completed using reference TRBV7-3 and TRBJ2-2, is GAGVSQTPSNKVTEKGKYVELRCDPISGHTALYWYRQSLGQGPEFLIYFQGTGAADDSGLPNDRFFAVRPEGSVSTLKIQRTERGDSAVYLCASSLTGTGNTGELFFGEGSRLTVL.

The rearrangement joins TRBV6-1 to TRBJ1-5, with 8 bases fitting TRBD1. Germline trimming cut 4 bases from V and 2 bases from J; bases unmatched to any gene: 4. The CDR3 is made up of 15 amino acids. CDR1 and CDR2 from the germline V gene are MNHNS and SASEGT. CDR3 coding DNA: TGTGCCAGCAGTGCCGTGGACAGGGGCAATCAGCCCCAGCATTTT. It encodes CASSAVDRGNQPQHF.

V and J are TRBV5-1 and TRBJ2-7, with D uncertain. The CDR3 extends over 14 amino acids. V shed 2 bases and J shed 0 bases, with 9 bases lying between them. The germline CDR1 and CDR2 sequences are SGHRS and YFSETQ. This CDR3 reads CASSFRSSSYEQYF. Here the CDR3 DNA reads TGCGCCAGCAGCTTCAGGTCCAGCTCCTACGAGCAGTACTTC.

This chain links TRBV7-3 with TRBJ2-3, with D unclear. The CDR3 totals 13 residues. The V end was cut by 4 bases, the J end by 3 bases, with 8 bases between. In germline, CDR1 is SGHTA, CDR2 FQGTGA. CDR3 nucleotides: TGTGCCAGCAGCTACACAGATACAGATACGCAGTATTTT. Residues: CASSYTDTDTQYF.

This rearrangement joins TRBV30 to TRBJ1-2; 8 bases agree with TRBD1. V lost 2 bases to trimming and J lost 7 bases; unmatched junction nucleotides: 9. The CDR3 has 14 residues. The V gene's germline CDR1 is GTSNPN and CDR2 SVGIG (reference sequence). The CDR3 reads CAWSTPPDRAGYTF. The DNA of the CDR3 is TGTGCCTGGAGTACCCCCCCGGACAGGGCTGGCTACACCTTC.

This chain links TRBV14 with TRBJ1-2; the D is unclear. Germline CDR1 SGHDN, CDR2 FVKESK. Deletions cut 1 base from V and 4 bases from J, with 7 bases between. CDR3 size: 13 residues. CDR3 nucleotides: TGTGCCAGCAGCCAAGCAAGTAGCTATGGCTACACCTTC. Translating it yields CASSQASSYGYTF.

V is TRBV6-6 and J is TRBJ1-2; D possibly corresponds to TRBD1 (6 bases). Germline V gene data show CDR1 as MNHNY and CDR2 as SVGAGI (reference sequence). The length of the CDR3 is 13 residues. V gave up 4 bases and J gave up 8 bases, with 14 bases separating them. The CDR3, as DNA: TGTGCCAGCAGTTCCAGCACAGGGCCCGGCTACACCTTC. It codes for CASSSSTGPGYTF.

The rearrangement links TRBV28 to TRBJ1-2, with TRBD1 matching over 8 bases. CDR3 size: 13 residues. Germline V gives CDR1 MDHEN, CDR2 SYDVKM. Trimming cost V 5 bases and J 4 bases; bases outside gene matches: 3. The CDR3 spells CASSGTGVYGYTF. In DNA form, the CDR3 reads TGTGCCAGCAGTGGGACAGGCGTCTATGGCTACACCTTC.

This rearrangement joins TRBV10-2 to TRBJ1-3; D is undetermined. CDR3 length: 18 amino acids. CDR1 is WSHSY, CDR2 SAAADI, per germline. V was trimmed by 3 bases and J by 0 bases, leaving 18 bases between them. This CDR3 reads CASSDRRGSSVSGNTIYF. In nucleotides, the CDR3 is TGCGCCAGCAGTGACCGGCGAGGGTCTAGTGTCTCTGGAAACACCATATATTTT.

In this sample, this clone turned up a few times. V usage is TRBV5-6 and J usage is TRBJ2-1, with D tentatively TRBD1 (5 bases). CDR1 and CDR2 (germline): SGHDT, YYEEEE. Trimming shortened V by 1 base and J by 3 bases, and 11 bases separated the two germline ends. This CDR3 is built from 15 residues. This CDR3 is CASSLQGGVYNEQFF. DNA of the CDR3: TGTGCCAGCAGCTTGCAGGGTGGGGTCTACAATGAGCAGTTCTTC.

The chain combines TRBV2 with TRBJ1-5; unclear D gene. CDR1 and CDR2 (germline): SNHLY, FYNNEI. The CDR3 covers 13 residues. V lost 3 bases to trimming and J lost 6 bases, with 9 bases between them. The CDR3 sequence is CASSEGRLQPQHF. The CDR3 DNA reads TGTGCCAGCAGTGAGGGCAGGCTTCAGCCCCAGCATTTT.

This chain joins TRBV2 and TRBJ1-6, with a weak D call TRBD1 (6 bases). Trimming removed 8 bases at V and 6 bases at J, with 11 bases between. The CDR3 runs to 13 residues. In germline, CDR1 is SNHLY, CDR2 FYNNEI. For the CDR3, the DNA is TGTGCCAGCCTCGAAGGGGGTAATTCACCCCTCCACTTT. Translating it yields CASLEGGNSPLHF.

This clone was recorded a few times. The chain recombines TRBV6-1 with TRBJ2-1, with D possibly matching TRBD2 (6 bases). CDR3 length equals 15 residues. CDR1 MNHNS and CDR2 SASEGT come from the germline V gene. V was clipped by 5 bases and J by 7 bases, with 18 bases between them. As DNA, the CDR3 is TGTGCCAGCAGTTCCCTATCCGGGAGCTTAAATGAGCAGTTCTTC. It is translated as CASSSLSGSLNEQFF.

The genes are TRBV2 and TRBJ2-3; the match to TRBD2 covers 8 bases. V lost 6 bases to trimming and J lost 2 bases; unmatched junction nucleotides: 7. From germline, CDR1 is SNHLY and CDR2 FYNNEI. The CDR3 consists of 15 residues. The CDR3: CASSPPGGFTDTQYF. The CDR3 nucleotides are TGTGCCAGCAGCCCACCGGGGGGGTTCACAGATACGCAGTATTTT.

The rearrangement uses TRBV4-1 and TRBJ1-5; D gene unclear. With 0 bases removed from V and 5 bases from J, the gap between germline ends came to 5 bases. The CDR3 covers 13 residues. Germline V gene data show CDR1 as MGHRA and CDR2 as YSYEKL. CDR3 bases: TGCGCCAGCAGCCAAGATCTGTATCAGCCCCAGCATTTT. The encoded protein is CASSQDLYQPQHF.

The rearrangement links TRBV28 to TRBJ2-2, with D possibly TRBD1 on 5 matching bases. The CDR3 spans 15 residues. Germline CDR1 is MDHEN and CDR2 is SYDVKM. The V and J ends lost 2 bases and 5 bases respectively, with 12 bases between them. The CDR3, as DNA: TGTGCCAGCAGTTTACCCAGGGTAGGGACCGGGGAGCTGTTTTTT. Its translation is CASSLPRVGTGELFF.

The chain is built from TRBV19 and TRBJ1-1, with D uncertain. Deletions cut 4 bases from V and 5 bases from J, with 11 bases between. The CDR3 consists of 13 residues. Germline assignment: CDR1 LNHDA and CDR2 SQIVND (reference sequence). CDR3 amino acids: CASSTGYYTEAFF. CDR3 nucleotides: TGTGCCAGTAGTACCGGGTATTATACTGAAGCTTTCTTT. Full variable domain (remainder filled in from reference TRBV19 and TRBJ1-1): DGGITQSPKYLFRKEGQNVTLSCEQNLNHDAMYWYRQDPGQGLRLIYYSQIVNDFQKGDIAEGYSVSREKKESFPLTVTSAQKNPTAFYLCASSTGYYTEAFFGQGTRLTVV.

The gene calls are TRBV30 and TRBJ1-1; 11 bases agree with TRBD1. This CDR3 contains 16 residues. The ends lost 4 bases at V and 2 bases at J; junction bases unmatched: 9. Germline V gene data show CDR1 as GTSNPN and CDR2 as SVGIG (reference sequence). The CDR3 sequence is CAWKLGTGGFNTEAFF. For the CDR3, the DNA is TGTGCCTGGAAACTCGGGACAGGGGGATTCAACACTGAAGCTTTCTTT.

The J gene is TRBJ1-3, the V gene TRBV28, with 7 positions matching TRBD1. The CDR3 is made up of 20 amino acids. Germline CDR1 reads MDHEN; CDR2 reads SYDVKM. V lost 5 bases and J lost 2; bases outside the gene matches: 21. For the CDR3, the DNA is TGTGCCAGCAGTACAGAAGCCCTAGGGCGTAAGGGGGCGCCTGGAAACACCATATATTTT. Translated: CASSTEALGRKGAPGNTIYF.

CDR3 sequence reads: CASPGGRGPYQETQYF. The CDR3 DNA is TGTGCCAGCCCCGGGGGGCGCGGTCCGTACCAAGAGACCCAGTACTTC. The J gene is TRBJ2-5, the V gene TRBV7-3; perhaps TRBD2 as D (7 bases). Per the germline V gene, CDR1 is SGHTA and CDR2 is FQGTGA. The CDR3 loop spans 16 amino acids. Trimming took 8 bases from V and 0 from J, leaving 19 bases between them.

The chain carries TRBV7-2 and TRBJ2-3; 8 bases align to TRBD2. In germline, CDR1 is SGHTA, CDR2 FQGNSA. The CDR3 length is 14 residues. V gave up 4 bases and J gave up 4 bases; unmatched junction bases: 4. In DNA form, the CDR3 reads TGTGCCAGCAGCTCCCTGGGACTAGCAGATACGCAGTATTTT. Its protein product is CASSSLGLADTQYF.